This T cell receptor (beta chain) emerged from a study of T cell therapy after organ transplantation. Study overall: CMV-specific T cells, median 1.92 x 10^8, were given as 2 to 6 intravenous infusions. Blood for the long-term post-therapy sample came 20 to 29 weeks after therapy.

The CDR3 spans 16 residues. V was clipped by 5 bases and J by 0 bases; unmatched bases: 7. Per germline, CDR1 LNHDA and CDR2 SQIVND (reference sequence). This table comes from immunoSEQ multiplex PCR, and its TCRdb copy is limited to in-frame clones, with some not included. The sample contains fewer than 2,000 clones, roughly 89% of which appear only once. For this clone: Its antigen remains unknown.

Time point in this sample: 20-29 weeks after completion of therapy. The chain recombines TRBV19 with TRBJ2-1; 7 bases map to TRBD1. Sequences were derived from CD8+ T cells from blood, sampled after autologous CMV-specific T cell therapy. The receptor comes from a human patient who had received a solid organ transplant and had CMV disease. Some T cells may be supplied by the graft donor. CDR3 region: CASSPATGSSYNEQFF. CDR3 DNA sequence: TGTGCCAGTAGTCCCGCGACAGGGAGCTCCTACAATGAGCAGTTCTTC.